The 12 T cell receptor beta chains in this list originate from one sample, sequenced in a study of T cells after yellow fever vaccination. MiXCR was run by TCRdb on the 5' RACE reads, yielding one entry per CDR3 protein. The sample consists of a few hundred thousand distinct CDR3 sequences, 15% to 20% of them appearing once. The sample was PBMCs, taken 15 days after the yellow fever booster vaccination. These TCRs come from a man aged 25-45 years who received the YFV17D yellow fever vaccine.

V gene TRBV9 combines with J gene TRBJ2-7, with 7 positions matching TRBD1. Trimming took 4 bases from V and 2 from J; bases not matched to a gene: 3. Germline CDR1 is SGDLS and CDR2 is YYNGEE. CDR3 size: 13 residues. CDR3 protein: CASSFGQAYEQYF. In nucleotides, the CDR3 is TGTGCCAGCAGCTTCGGACAGGCCTACGAGCAGTACTTC.

The V and J genes are TRBV7-6 and TRBJ1-4, with D perhaps TRBD1 (6 bases). CDR3 length: 17 residues. Germline CDR1 is SGHVS and CDR2 is FNYEAQ. Trimming took off 1 base at V and 2 bases at J, with 14 bases between the two ends. CDR3 sequence reads: CASSLEGRGITNEKLFF. The CDR3 DNA reads as TGTGCCAGCAGCTTAGAGGGCAGGGGAATCACTAATGAAAAACTGTTTTTT.

The V call is TRBV5-5, the J call TRBJ1-3; D unresolved. The CDR3 is 13 residues long. V lost 2 bases and J lost 0, with 3 bases in between. Germline assignment: CDR1 SGHKS and CDR2 YYEKEE (reference sequence). Here the CDR3 reads CASSLFSGNTIYF. The CDR3, as DNA: TGTGCCAGCAGCTTATTCTCTGGAAACACCATATATTTT. Variable domain in full (rest from reference TRBV5-5 and TRBJ1-3): DAGVTQSPTHLIKTRGQQVTLRCSPISGHKSVSWYQQVLGQGPQFIFQYYEKEERGRGNFPDRFSARQFPNYSSELNVNALLLGDSALYLCASSLFSGNTIYFGEGSWLTVV.

This clonotype appeared a few times. The rearrangement links TRBV5-1 to TRBJ2-2, with D perhaps TRBD2 (5 bases). The germline gives CDR1 SGHRS, CDR2 YFSETQ. V lost 6 bases to trimming and J lost 4 bases, with 22 bases between them. There are 17 residues in the CDR3. As DNA, the CDR3 is TGCGCCAGCATAGCCGAAATCACGGGGTACGGCACCGGGGAGCTGTTTTTT. Translated: CASIAEITGYGTGELFF.

The rearrangement joins TRBV20-1 to TRBJ2-1, with 7 bases identical to TRBD2. Germline values: CDR1 DFQATT, CDR2 SNEGSKA (reference sequence). This CDR3 has 15 residues. Germline trimming cut 4 bases from V and 10 bases from J; bases unmatched to any gene: 16. The CDR3 here is CSAISGKEAGYEQFF. DNA for the CDR3: TGCAGTGCTATTTCAGGGAAAGAAGCGGGATACGAGCAGTTCTTC.

This rearrangement joins TRBV9 to TRBJ2-1; 8 positions match TRBD1. The germline CDR1 and CDR2 sequences are SGDLS and YYNGEE. V shed 0 bases, J shed 8 bases, and the junction held 7 bases outside the gene matches. The CDR3 totals 15 residues. The DNA of the CDR3 is TGTGCCAGCAGCGTAGGGGGGACAGGAGGCGATGAGCAGTTCTTC. Protein: CASSVGGTGGDEQFF.

The chain employs TRBV7-6 and TRBJ2-2, with D tentatively TRBD2 (6 bases). The CDR3 totals 17 residues. Germline V gives CDR1 SGHVS, CDR2 FNYEAQ. The V and J ends lost 1 base and 4 bases respectively, with 16 bases between them. CDR3 protein: CASSLGSAGYSTGELFF. The CDR3 coding sequence is TGTGCCAGCAGCTTAGGGAGCGCGGGATATAGCACCGGGGAGCTGTTTTTT.

This clonotype turned up a few times. The chain uses TRBV7-9 and TRBJ2-7; D perhaps matches TRBD2 (5 bases). The V end was cut by 4 bases, the J end by 2 bases, with 15 bases between. Germline values: CDR1 SEHNR, CDR2 FQNEAQ (reference sequence). This CDR3 is built from 15 residues. For the CDR3, the DNA is TGTGCCAGCAGCTCCATGGGAGCCTTCCCCTACGAGCAGTACTTC. This codes for CASSSMGAFPYEQYF. Looking up the rest from reference TRBV7-9 and TRBJ2-7 gives the full variable domain: DTGVSQNPRHKITKRGQNVTFRCDPISEHNRLYWYRQTLGQGPEFLTYFQNEAQLEKSRLLSDRFSAERPKGSFSTLEIQRTEQGDSAMYLCASSSMGAFPYEQYFGPGTRLTVT.

Notes on this clonotype: A read error may explain this, as a much larger clone is one base away. The chain combines TRBV6-6 with TRBJ2-7, with D tentatively TRBD1 (5 bases). Germline V lookup: CDR1 MNHNY, CDR2 SVGAGI (reference sequence). V gave up 7 bases and J gave up 3 bases, with 7 bases separating them. The CDR3 consists of 11 residues. In DNA, the CDR3 is TGTGCCAGCAACCAGGGCTACGAGCAGTACTTC. Its translation is CASNQGYEQYF.

This clonotype has a count of ten or more. This rearrangement joins TRBV25-1 to TRBJ2-5; unclear D gene. There are 12 residues in the CDR3. Germline loops: CDR1 MGHDK, CDR2 SYGVNS. Trimming pared 8 bases from V and 5 bases from J, leaving 12 bases between. In DNA form, the CDR3 reads TGTGCCAGCTCCCAGACACGGGAGACCCAGTACTTC. This encodes CASSQTRETQYF.

This clonotype has more than one count but fewer than ten. This sequence joins TRBV29-1 and TRBJ2-1; TRBD2 matches 13 bases. The CDR3 consists of 14 residues. With 8 bases clipped from V and 8 bases from J, the junction kept 9 bases outside the gene matches. Germline values: CDR1 SQVTM, CDR2 ANQGSEA. The CDR3 is CSWRLAGGHHEQFF. CDR3 nucleotide sequence: TGCAGCTGGAGACTAGCGGGAGGTCATCATGAGCAGTTCTTC.

In its sample, this clonotype was seen a few times. In DNA, the CDR3 is TGCAGTGTTTCAACCAGGGGGACAAATAATTCACCCCTCCACTTT. This gives the protein CSVSTRGTNNSPLHF. The V call is TRBV20-1, the J call TRBJ1-6; TRBD1 matches at 7 bases. J lost 5 bases, V lost 7 bases, and 11 bases had no gene match. This CDR3 comprises 15 residues. The germline CDR1 and CDR2 sequences are DFQATT and SNEGSKA (reference sequence).